This T cell receptor (beta chain) derives from a study of cytomegalovirus exposure and HLA in healthy donors. Study-wide points: Excluded were some V segments that proved indistinguishable, including TRBV6-2 and TRBV6-3. TCR beta chain V- and J-gene trimming was linked, in a later analysis, to a missense variant in DCLRE1C. In a later analysis, TCR association rates varied by HLA locus: DRB1 most, HLA-C fewest.

CDR3 length: 15 residues. Germline V CDR1 and CDR2: MNHEY, SMNVEV (reference sequence). V gave up 6 bases and J gave up 4 bases; unmatched junction bases: 9. Turning to this clone: Its antigen remains unknown.

PCR primers comprised 60 Vbeta and 13 Jbeta primers. Produced via immunoSEQ multiplex PCR; TCRdb's table is partial and in-frame only. The repertoire consists of roughly 180,000 clones, with less than 90% occurring once and the leading ten covering around 0.27%. The rearrangement uses TRBV27 and TRBJ1-2; 9 bases fit TRBD1. The specimen was PBMCs. The TCR comes from a boy aged 5-17 years in good health and CMV-seronegative. In DNA form, the CDR3 reads TGTGCCAGCAGCGGGAGGGACAGGGCAATCTATGGCTACACCTTC. Amino acids: CASSGRDRAIYGYTF.